This entry lists 3 T cell receptor beta chains sequenced from one sample in a study of T cells in Graves' hyperthyroidism and ophthalmopathy. Amplified regions were TCR beta CDR3 sequences from RNA transcripts. First-round RT-PCR with HTBI primers amplified the TCR CDR3 region. TCRdb recomputed calls from the multiplex PCR reads with MiXCR, one row per CDR3 protein. Counted here are about 400,000 distinct CDR3 sequences, approximately 14% occurring once; the ten biggest clones make up roughly 13%. Specimen: blood. These receptors originate from a man aged 18 to 29 with Graves' ophthalmopathy.

V gene TRBV7-9 combines with J gene TRBJ1-2; D may be TRBD1 (5 bases). Trimming removed 5 bases at V and 8 bases at J, with 24 bases between. Germline CDR1 reads SEHNR; CDR2 reads FQNEAQ (reference sequence). There are 16 residues in the CDR3. DNA of the CDR3: TGTGCCAGCAGCGGGACCGGGGAGGGGATAACTGGGGGCTACACCTTC. Translated: CASSGTGEGITGGYTF.

This clonotype was found many times. The genes are TRBV30 and TRBJ1-1; D is unresolved. From germline, CDR1 is GTSNPN and CDR2 SVGIG (reference sequence). V lost 0 bases, J lost 11 bases, and 10 bases lay in between. The CDR3 is 11 amino acids. CDR3 nucleotides: TGTGCCTGGAGTGTAACCTTTTCGGCTTTCTTT. Translation gives CAWSVTFSAFF. The full variable domain, rest sourced from reference TRBV30 and TRBJ1-1, is SQTIHQWPATLVQPVGSPLSLECTVEGTSNPNLYWYRQAAGRGLQLLFYSVGIGQISSEVPQNLSASRPQDRQFILSSKKLLLSDSGFYLCAWSVTFSAFFGQGTRLTVV.

There are many counts of this clonotype. The chain has TRBV7-3 and TRBJ2-2; TRBD1 or TRBD2 may be the D gene (5 bases each). The germline V gene has CDR1 SGHTA and CDR2 FQGTGA. CDR3 length equals 14 residues. Trimming took off 5 bases at V and 3 bases at J, with 10 bases between the two ends. The CDR3 DNA follows: TGTGCCAGCAGCGGGGGATCCTACACCGGGGAGCTGTTTTTT. This sequence encodes CASSGGSYTGELFF.